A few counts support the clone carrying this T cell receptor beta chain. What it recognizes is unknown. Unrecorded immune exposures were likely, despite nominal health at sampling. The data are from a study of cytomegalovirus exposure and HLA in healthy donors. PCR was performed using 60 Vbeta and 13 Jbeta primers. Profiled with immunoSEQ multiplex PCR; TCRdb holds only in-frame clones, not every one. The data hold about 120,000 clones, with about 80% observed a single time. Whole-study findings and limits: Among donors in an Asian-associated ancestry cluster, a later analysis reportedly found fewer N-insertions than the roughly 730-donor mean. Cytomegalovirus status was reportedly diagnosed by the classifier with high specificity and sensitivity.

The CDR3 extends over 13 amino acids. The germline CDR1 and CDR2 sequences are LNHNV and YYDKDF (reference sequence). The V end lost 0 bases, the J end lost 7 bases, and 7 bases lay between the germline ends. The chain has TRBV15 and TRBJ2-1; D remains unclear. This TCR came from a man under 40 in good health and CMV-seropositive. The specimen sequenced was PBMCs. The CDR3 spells CATSRDVVNEQFF. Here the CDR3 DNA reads TGTGCCACCAGCAGAGATGTAGTTAATGAGCAGTTCTTC.